These 21 T cell receptor beta chains were all obtained from the same sample, sequenced in a study of blood T cell repertoires in COVID-19 (dated by TCRdb to 2019 to 2021). The library was built by means of the immunoSEQ multiplex PCR assay. Sourced from immuneACCESS, this table was stored by TCRdb with only in-frame sequences that have V and J called. A share of the clones is absent; for the studies checked, an unresolved V gene accounts for under half, and the remainder has no known explanation. The sample data list 150,000 to 180,000 clones, and more than 65% of these were observed just once. Roughly 9.8% of the sample belongs to the ten largest clones. Sequencing input: peripheral blood. These receptors were obtained from a woman aged 45-59 years with acute or convalescent COVID-19.

V gene TRBV7-9 combines with J gene TRBJ1-6; the D gene is possibly TRBD1 (6 bases). Germline loops: CDR1 SEHNR, CDR2 FQNEAQ (reference sequence). CDR3 length equals 18 residues. V was cut by 2 bases and J by 1 base, with 15 bases left in between. This chain's CDR3 is CASSLLGRGRSYNSPLHF. Written as DNA, the CDR3 is TGTGCCAGCAGCTTACTCGGCAGGGGAAGATCCTATAATTCACCCCTCCACTTT.

The gene calls are TRBV3-1 (or the pseudogene TRBV3-2) and TRBJ1-1; 7 bases align to TRBD1. Germline V gene data show CDR1 as LGHDT and CDR2 as YNNKEL (reference sequence). The CDR3 runs to 13 residues. V shed 1 base and J 6 bases; nucleotides not matched to a gene: 2. CDR3 in DNA: TGTGCCAGCAGCCAAGGTACAGGGGCTGAAGCTTTCTTT. This encodes CASSQGTGAEAFF.

V and J are TRBV21-1 and TRBJ2-7; the D call TRBD1 from the table was never checked on the DNA. TRBV21-1 is listed as a pseudogene. The CDR3 covers 10 residues. The CDR3 DNA reads TGTGCCAGCAGCATTGGCCAGCAGTACTTC. It is translated as CASSIGQQYF.

This sequence joins TRBV15 and TRBJ1-4; D gene unclear. Trimming shortened V by 1 base and J by 7 bases, and 10 bases separated the two germline ends. Looked up from germline, CDR1 is LNHNV and CDR2 is YYDKDF (reference sequence). This CDR3 is built from 14 residues. The CDR3 region is CATSRGEIAEKLFF. The CDR3 nucleotides are TGTGCCACCAGCAGAGGGGAGATAGCTGAAAAACTGTTTTTT.

The V call is TRBV19, the J call TRBJ2-2; TRBD2 aligns across 8 bases. Trimming cost V 8 bases and J 6 bases; bases outside gene matches: 8. The CDR3 is made up of 14 amino acids. Germline-derived CDR1 and CDR2 are LNHDA and SQIVND (reference sequence). This chain's CDR3 is CASLPGGAPGELFF. DNA for the CDR3: TGTGCCAGTCTCCCGGGGGGGGCCCCCGGGGAGCTGTTTTTT.

This rearrangement joins TRBV5-1 to TRBJ1-3; TRBD1 might be the D (6 bases). Germline V gives CDR1 SGHRS, CDR2 YFSETQ. The CDR3 consists of 15 residues. Trimming removed 5 bases from V and 2 bases from J, with 14 bases in between. The CDR3 protein is CASRMGGRPGNTIYF. The CDR3 coding sequence is TGCGCCAGCAGGATGGGGGGGCGCCCTGGAAACACCATATATTTT.

This clone has a single count. V gene TRBV5-1 combines with J gene TRBJ2-3, with 9 bases fitting TRBD2. This CDR3 has 15 amino acids. Germline V gene sequence: CDR1 SGHRS, CDR2 YFSETQ. J was trimmed by 4 bases and V by 2 bases; bases with no gene match: 5. The CDR3 sequence is CASSFLAGTADTQYF. Here the CDR3 DNA reads TGCGCCAGCAGCTTCCTAGCGGGGACGGCAGATACGCAGTATTTT.

This chain connects TRBV6-4 to TRBJ2-7, with 9 bases lining up with TRBD1. Germline CDR1 MRHNA, CDR2 SNTAGT. V gave up 4 bases and J gave up 1 base; unmatched junction bases: 5. This CDR3 is 15 amino acids long. The CDR3 loop reads CASSAGTGRSYEQYF. CDR3 nucleotide sequence: TGTGCCAGCAGTGCAGGGACAGGGAGGTCCTACGAGCAGTACTTC.

V and J are TRBV7-3 and TRBJ2-3; D unclear. The CDR3 has 15 residues. The V gene's germline CDR1 is SGHTA and CDR2 FQGTGA. Trimming removed 1 base from V and 4 bases from J, with 12 bases in between. The CDR3 spells CASSLIPVVADTQYF. The DNA for the CDR3 is TGTGCCAGCAGCTTAATTCCGGTTGTAGCAGATACGCAGTATTTT.

The chain employs TRBV5-1 and TRBJ1-6; 8 bases are a match to TRBD1. CDR1 is SGHRS, CDR2 YFSETQ, per germline. This CDR3 comprises 17 residues. The V gene end was trimmed by 4 bases and the J gene end by 0 bases; junction bases not matched to a gene: 6. The CDR3 loop reads CASSNRQGSSYNSPLHF. The CDR3 DNA sequence: TGCGCCAGCAGCAATCGACAGGGGTCCTCCTATAATTCACCCCTCCACTTT.

V usage is TRBV6-6 and J usage is TRBJ1-4; TRBD1 might be the D (6 bases). Trimming shortened V by 6 bases and J by 4 bases, and 9 bases separated the two germline ends. The CDR3 runs to 13 residues. Germline V gives CDR1 MNHNY, CDR2 SVGAGI (reference sequence). The CDR3 is CASRDSVNEKLFF. CDR3 sequence (DNA): TGTGCCAGCAGGGACAGCGTTAATGAAAAACTGTTTTTT.

The rearrangement joins TRBV3-1 (or the pseudogene TRBV3-2) to TRBJ2-1; 9 bases fit TRBD1. Germline V CDR1 and CDR2: LGHDT, YNNKEL (reference sequence). The CDR3 contains 17 residues. The junction had 12 bases not matched to a gene; V was cut back by 4 bases and J by 5 bases. CDR3 sequence reads: CASSPKLSGQGNNEQFF. For the CDR3, the DNA is TGTGCCAGCAGCCCCAAGTTATCTGGACAGGGGAACAATGAGCAGTTCTTC.

The chain joins TRBV18 to TRBJ2-7, with TRBD2 matching 12 bases. J gave up 7 bases and V 6 bases, and 4 bases lay outside the gene matches. The CDR3 loop spans 13 amino acids. The germline V gene encodes CDR1 KGHSH and CDR2 LQKENI. The CDR3 region has the DNA TGTGCCAGCTCCTCCGGGACTAGCGGGGAGCAGTACTTC. Translated, it gives CASSSGTSGEQYF.

This chain links TRBV18 with TRBJ1-6; D is ambiguous. V was shortened by 2 bases and J by 4 bases, with 12 bases between the two germline ends. In germline, CDR1 is KGHSH, CDR2 LQKENI. This CDR3 spans 16 amino acids. The CDR3 region has the DNA TGTGCCAGCTCACCAGGCTCACAGCTTTATAATTCACCCCTCCACTTT. This gives the protein CASSPGSQLYNSPLHF.

The chain uses TRBV6-5 and TRBJ1-3, with 7 nucleotides matching TRBD1. Unmatched junction bases numbered 12, after V lost 8 bases and J lost 8 bases. CDR1 and CDR2 (germline): MNHEY, SVGAGI. The CDR3 is 14 amino acids. The CDR3 spells CASGRTGAPDTIYF. The CDR3 nucleotides are TGTGCCAGCGGGAGAACAGGGGCCCCCGACACCATATATTTT.

CDR3: CATSRVGEGGNQPQHF. Here the CDR3 DNA reads TGTGCCACCAGCAGAGTAGGGGAAGGGGGCAATCAGCCCCAGCATTTT. This chain connects TRBV15 to TRBJ1-5; a possible D gene is TRBD1 (5 bases). Per the germline V gene, CDR1 is LNHNV and CDR2 is YYDKDF (reference sequence). The ends were cut back, 1 base at V and 2 bases at J, with 12 bases in the middle. The CDR3 runs to 16 residues.

This chain connects TRBV3-1 (or the pseudogene TRBV3-2) to TRBJ2-7; a possible D gene is TRBD1 (5 bases). The CDR3 covers 17 residues. Per the germline V gene, CDR1 is LGHDT and CDR2 is YNNKEL (reference sequence). V was clipped by 0 bases and J by 2 bases, with 17 bases between them. The CDR3 region has the DNA TGTGCCAGCAGCCAAGATTTCGACAAGGGGAAAACCTACGAGCAGTACTTC. It translates to CASSQDFDKGKTYEQYF.

This rearrangement joins TRBV5-1 to TRBJ1-4, with 8 nucleotides matching TRBD1. Unmatched junction bases numbered 9, after V lost 4 bases and J lost 4 bases. This CDR3 spans 16 amino acids. Looked up from germline, CDR1 is SGHRS and CDR2 is YFSETQ. CDR3 sequence (DNA): TGCGCCAGCAGCGTAGGACAGGGAGGAGGTAATGAAAAACTGTTTTTT. Translation gives CASSVGQGGGNEKLFF.

The chain uses TRBV19 and TRBJ1-5; no clear D. CDR3 length: 14 residues. Germline assignment: CDR1 LNHDA and CDR2 SQIVND (reference sequence). Between the trimmed V and J ends, which lost 3 bases and 3 bases, there was a span of 9 bases. For the CDR3, the DNA is TGTGCCAGTAGTATTGGGCAGTACAATCAGCCCCAGCATTTT. As protein: CASSIGQYNQPQHF.

The count of this clone is one. This rearrangement joins TRBV27 to TRBJ2-1; the match to TRBD2 covers 10 bases. The trim removed 1 base at V and 3 bases at J, leaving 3 bases unmatched. This CDR3 is 16 amino acids long. Germline V gene data show CDR1 as MNHEY and CDR2 as SMNVEV (reference sequence). The CDR3 DNA reads as TGTGCCAGCAGTTTATACGCTAGCGGGGGCTACAATGAGCAGTTCTTC. This translates into CASSLYASGGYNEQFF.

The CDR3 region has the DNA TGTGCCAGCAGTTACCCGGGGGGTTTCATGAACACTGAAGCTTTCTTT. Protein product: CASSYPGGFMNTEAFF. The chain has TRBV6-2 or TRBV6-3 and TRBJ1-1; TRBD1 might be the D (5 bases). Trimming took off 2 bases at V and 0 bases at J, with 13 bases between the two ends. CDR3 length equals 16 residues. CDR1 MNHEY and CDR2 SVGEGT come from the germline V gene.